This T cell receptor (beta chain) emerged from a study of T-cell memory formation after mild COVID-19. Study background: Largely donor-specific TCR clusters were found. General study points: Contracting clones from day 15 to 85 had balanced CD4/CD8; later expanders favoured CD4+. CD4+ clones that contracted lay mainly in CM and EM; CD8+ ones lay in EMRA.

This clonotype showed up just a few times. No antigen is known for it. TCRdb processed the 5' RACE reads anew with MiXCR; each CDR3 protein has one entry. The sample yields 350,000 or so distinct CDR3 sequences, more than 20% seen once. The receptor's source is an adult woman who had mild COVID-19 (a few samples of this study predate the infection). Cell type and time point are not known. The material sequenced was PBMCs or a T cell subset sorted from them (not recorded which).

DNA of the CDR3: TGTGCCAGCAGCTCCCCGCCGGGGGACGCCCACATGAACACTGAAGCTTTCTTT. This sequence encodes CASSSPPGDAHMNTEAFF. V usage is TRBV7-9 and J usage is TRBJ1-1; perhaps TRBD1 as D (5 bases). CDR1 is SEHNR and CDR2 is FQNEAQ in the germline V gene (reference sequence). This CDR3 comprises 18 residues. V lost 4 bases and J lost 0, with 21 bases in between.